Described below is a single T cell receptor (beta chain) sequence and its context. The source of the sample is a study of cytomegalovirus exposure and HLA in healthy donors. The study ran its PCR with 60 Vbeta and 13 Jbeta primers. The protocol was immunoSEQ multiplex PCR, while the TCRdb copy is restricted to in-frame clones and leaves out a portion. In total, the table holds about 150,000 clones. The V gene lost 1 base and the J gene lost 1 base, with 11 bases spanning the gap. This CDR3 contains 16 residues. Per the germline V gene, CDR1 is LNHDA and CDR2 is SQIVND (reference sequence). The genes are TRBV19 and TRBJ1-5; the D gene is possibly TRBD1 (5 bases). The TCR was taken from a man aged 30-40 years in good health and CMV-seronegative. The sequenced material came from PBMCs. CDR3 DNA: TGTGCCAGTAGTATAGTAGGGGTAGGAAGCAATCAGCCCCAGCATTTT. Protein product: CASSIVGVGSNQPQHF.